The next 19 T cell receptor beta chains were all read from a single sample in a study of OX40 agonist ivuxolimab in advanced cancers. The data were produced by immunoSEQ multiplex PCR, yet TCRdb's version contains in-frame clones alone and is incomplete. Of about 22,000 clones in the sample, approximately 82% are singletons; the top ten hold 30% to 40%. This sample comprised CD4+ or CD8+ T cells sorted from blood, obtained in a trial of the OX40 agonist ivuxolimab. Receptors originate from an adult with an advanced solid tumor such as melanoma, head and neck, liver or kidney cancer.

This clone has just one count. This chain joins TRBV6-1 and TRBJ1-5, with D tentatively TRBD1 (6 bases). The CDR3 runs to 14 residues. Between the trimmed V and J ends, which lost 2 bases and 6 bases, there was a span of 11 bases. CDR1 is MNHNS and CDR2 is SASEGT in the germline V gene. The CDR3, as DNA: TGTGCCAGCAGTGAACGTACAGGGACTCAGCCCCAGCATTTT. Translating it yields CASSERTGTQPQHF.

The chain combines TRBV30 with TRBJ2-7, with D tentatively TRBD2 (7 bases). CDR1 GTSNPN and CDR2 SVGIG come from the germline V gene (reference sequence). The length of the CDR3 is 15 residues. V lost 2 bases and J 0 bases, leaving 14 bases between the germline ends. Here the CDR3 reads CAWSTGLGGSYEQYF. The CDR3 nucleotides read TGTGCCTGGAGTACAGGACTAGGGGGCTCCTACGAGCAGTACTTC. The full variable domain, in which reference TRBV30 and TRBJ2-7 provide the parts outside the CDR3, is SQTIHQWPATLVQPVGSPLSLECTVEGTSNPNLYWYRQAAGRGLQLLFYSVGIGQISSEVPQNLSASRPQDRQFILSSKKLLLSDSGFYLCAWSTGLGGSYEQYFGPGTRLTVT.

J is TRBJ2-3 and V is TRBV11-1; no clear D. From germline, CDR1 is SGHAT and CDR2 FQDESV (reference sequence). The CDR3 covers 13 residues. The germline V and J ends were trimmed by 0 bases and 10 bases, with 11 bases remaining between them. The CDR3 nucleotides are TGTGCCAGCAGCTTAGCTCTGGGCGACCCGCAGTATTTT. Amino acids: CASSLALGDPQYF.

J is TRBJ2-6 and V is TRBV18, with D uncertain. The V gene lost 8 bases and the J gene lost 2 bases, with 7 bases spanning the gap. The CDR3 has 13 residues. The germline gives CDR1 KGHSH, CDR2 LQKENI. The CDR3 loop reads CASELTGANVLTF. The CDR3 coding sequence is TGTGCCAGCGAACTGACTGGGGCCAACGTCCTGACTTTC. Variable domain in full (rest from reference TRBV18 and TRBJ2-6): NAGVMQNPRHLVRRRGQEARLRCSPMKGHSHVYWYRQLPEEGLKFMVYLQKENIIDESGMPKERFSAEFPKEGPSILRIQQVVRGDSAAYFCASELTGANVLTFGAGSRLTVL.

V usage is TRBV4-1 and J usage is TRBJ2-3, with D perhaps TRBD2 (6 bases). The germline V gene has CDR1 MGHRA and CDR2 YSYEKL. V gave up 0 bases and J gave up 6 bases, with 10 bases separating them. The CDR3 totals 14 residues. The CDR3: CASSQEAGRDTQYF. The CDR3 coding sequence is TGCGCCAGCAGCCAAGAAGCGGGTAGGGATACGCAGTATTTT.

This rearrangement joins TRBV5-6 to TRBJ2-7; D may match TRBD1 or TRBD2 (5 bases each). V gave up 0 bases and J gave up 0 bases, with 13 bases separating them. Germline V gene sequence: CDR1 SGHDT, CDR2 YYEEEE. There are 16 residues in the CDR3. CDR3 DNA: TGTGCCAGCAGCTTGGAACAAGCAGGGAGCTCCTACGAGCAGTACTTC. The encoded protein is CASSLEQAGSSYEQYF. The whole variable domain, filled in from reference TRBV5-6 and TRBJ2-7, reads DAGVTQSPTHLIKTRGQQVTLRCSPKSGHDTVSWYQQALGQGPQFIFQYYEEEERQRGNFPDRFSGHQFPNYSSELNVNALLLGDSALYLCASSLEQAGSSYEQYFGPGTRLTVT.

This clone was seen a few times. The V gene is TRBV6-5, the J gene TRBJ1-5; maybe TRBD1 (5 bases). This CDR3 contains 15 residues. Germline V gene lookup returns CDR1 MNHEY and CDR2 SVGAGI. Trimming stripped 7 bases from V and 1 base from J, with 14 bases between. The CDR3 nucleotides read TGTGCCAGCAAGTCAGGGCCGACGAGCAATCAGCCCCAGCATTTT. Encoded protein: CASKSGPTSNQPQHF.

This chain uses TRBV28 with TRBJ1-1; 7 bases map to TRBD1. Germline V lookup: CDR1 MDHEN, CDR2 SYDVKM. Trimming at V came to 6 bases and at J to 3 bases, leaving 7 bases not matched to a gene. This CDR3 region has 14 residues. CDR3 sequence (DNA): TGTGCCAGCAGCCGGGACAGAGGGTACACTGAAGCTTTCTTT. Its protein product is CASSRDRGYTEAFF.

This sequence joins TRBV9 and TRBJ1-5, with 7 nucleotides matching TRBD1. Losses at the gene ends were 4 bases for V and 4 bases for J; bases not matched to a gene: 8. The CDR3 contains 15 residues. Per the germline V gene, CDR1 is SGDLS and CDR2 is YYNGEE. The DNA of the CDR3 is TGTGCCAGCAGCCCTACCGGGACAGCAAATCAGCCCCAGCATTTT. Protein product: CASSPTGTANQPQHF.

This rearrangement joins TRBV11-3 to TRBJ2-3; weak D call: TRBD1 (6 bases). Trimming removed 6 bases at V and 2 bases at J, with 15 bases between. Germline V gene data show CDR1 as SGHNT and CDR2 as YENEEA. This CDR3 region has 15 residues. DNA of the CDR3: TGTGCCAGCAGTCAACAGGGTACCTACACAGATACGCAGTATTTT. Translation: CASSQQGTYTDTQYF.

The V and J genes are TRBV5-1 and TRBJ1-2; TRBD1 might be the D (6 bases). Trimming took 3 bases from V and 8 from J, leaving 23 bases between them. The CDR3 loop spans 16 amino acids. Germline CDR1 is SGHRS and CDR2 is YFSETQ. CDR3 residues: CASSSDAQGKGLGYTF. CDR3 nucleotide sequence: TGCGCCAGCAGCTCGGACGCACAGGGAAAAGGGTTAGGCTACACCTTC.

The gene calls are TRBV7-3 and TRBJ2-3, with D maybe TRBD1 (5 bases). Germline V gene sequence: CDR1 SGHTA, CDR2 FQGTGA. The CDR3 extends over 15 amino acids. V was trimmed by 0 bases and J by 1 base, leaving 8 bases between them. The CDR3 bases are TGTGCCAGCAGCTTAACCCCGACAGGCACAGATACGCAGTATTTT. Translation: CASSLTPTGTDTQYF.

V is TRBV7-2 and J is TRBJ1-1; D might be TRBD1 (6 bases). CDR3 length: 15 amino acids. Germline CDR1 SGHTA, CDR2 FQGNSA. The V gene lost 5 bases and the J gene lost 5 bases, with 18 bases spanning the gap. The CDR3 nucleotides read TGTGCCAGCAGCCTATCCCAGGGGAGAGTTACTGAAGCTTTCTTT. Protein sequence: CASSLSQGRVTEAFF.

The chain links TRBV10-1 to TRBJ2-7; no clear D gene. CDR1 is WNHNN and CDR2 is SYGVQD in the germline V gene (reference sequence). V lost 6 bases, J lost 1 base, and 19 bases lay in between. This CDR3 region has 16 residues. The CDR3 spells CASSFIPAKASYEQYF. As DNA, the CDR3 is TGCGCCAGCAGCTTCATTCCCGCCAAGGCGTCCTACGAGCAGTACTTC.

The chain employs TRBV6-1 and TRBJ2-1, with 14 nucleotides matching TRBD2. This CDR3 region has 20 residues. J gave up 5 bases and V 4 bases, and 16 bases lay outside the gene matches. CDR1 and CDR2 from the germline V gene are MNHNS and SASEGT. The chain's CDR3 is CASSASSGTSGSRGHNEQFF. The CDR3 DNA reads TGTGCCAGCAGTGCCTCTTCCGGGACTAGCGGGAGTAGAGGGCACAATGAGCAGTTCTTC.

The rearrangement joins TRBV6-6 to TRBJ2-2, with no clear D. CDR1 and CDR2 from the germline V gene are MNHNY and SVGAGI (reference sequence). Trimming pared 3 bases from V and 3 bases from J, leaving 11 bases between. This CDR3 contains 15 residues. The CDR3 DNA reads TGTGCCAGCAGTTATGTCGTGGAAGACACCGGGGAGCTGTTTTTT. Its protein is CASSYVVEDTGELFF.

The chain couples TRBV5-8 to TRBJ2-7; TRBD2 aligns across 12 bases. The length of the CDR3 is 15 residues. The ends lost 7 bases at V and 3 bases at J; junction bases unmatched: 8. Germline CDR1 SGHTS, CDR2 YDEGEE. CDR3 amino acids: CASLLTSGRSYEQYF. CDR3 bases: TGTGCCAGCTTGCTGACTAGCGGGAGAAGCTACGAGCAGTACTTC.

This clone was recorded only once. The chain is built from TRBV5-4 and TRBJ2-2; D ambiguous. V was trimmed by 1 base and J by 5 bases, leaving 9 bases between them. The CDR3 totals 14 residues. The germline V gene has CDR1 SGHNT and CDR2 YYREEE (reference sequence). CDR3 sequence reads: CASSLPDITGELFF. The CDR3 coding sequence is TGTGCCAGCAGCTTGCCAGATATTACCGGGGAGCTGTTTTTT.

CDR3 sequence: CASSPPRQGAEAFF. The CDR3 DNA sequence: TGTGCCAGCTCACCACCGCGACAGGGGGCAGAAGCTTTCTTT. This chain links TRBV18 with TRBJ1-1; 10 bases are shared with TRBD1. V lost 0 bases, J lost 8 bases, and 3 bases stayed unmatched. The CDR3 extends over 14 amino acids. Looked up from germline, CDR1 is KGHSH and CDR2 is LQKENI.